A selection of T cell receptor beta chains follows, all from one sample in a study of blood T cell repertoires in COVID-19. TCRdb's table, derived via immunoSEQ multiplex PCR, lists solely in-frame clones and lacks some. The table includes about 300,000 clones, more than 75% detected once. The sequenced material came from PBMCs or T cells enriched from blood (not recorded which). These receptors originate from a woman younger than 30 who had recovered from COVID-19. The CDR3 runs from the conserved cysteine through the conserved F or W.

TRBJ2-7,TRBV6-5,CASSYLAGGTYEQYF
TRBJ2-4,TRBV20-1,CSARHFDIQYF
TRBJ2-3,TRBV3-1/TRBV3-2,CASSHTSGGALSDTQYF
TRBJ2-1,TRBV7-8,CASSGDASGSALYNEQFF
TRBJ2-7,TRBV28,CASRWTGIVGEQYF
TRBJ2-1,TRBV6-5,CASSFGLPKLSEQFF
TRBJ1-2,TRBV7-9,CASSSSTGTYGSYTF
TRBJ1-6,TRBV9,CASTVGDGLGSPLHF
TRBJ2-6,TRBV10-2,CATRTGGHRTGANVLTF
TRBJ1-1,TRBV6-4,CASRRQGMNTEAFF
TRBJ1-1,TRBV28,CASSFEWARGGTEAFF
TRBJ2-7,TRBV10-2,CASSGAGRSYEQYF
TRBJ2-6,TRBV6-5,CASSTLGSGANVLTF
TRBJ2-5,TRBV7-9,CASSLLRDQETQYF
TRBJ1-2,TRBV19,CASSRKQGSKGYTF
TRBJ1-2,TRBV28,CASSPPGTGYGYGYTF
TRBJ1-5,TRBV30,CAWSASGAPQHF
TRBJ2-3,TRBV18,CASSPLPGQGTDTQYF
TRBJ1-1,TRBV29-1,CSVEHQDTEAFF
TRBJ2-2,TRBV19,CASSAGLAGASGTGELFF
TRBJ1-2,TRBV28,CASSLTFLRGPYGYTF
TRBJ2-3,TRBV7-7,CASSLGSGGPADTQYF
TRBJ1-4,TRBV5-1,CASSLGTGTNEKLFF
TRBJ2-7,TRBV2,CASSEAPSEASEQYF
TRBJ1-2,TRBV16,CASSQETGSTPYGYTF
TRBJ1-2,TRBV5-6,CASTGPGQLNYGYTF
TRBJ2-7,TRBV3-1/TRBV3-2,CASSQDKGSAPPADEQYF
TRBJ1-1,TRBV10-3,CAISLGGDEAFF
TRBJ1-2,TRBV29-1,CSALVLANYGYTF
TRBJ1-6,TRBV18,CASSNLGQGDSPLHF
TRBJ2-7,TRBV19,CASSILAGPYEQYF
TRBJ1-1,TRBV7-9,CASVQGSSTEAFF
TRBJ2-7,TRBV27,CASSFSFPGGYEQYF
TRBJ1-1,TRBV4-2,CASSPEVPQALLNTEAFF
TRBJ2-2,TRBV18,CASSPRQGGTGELFF
TRBJ2-1,TRBV29-1,CSVAQGLSQFF
TRBJ1-5,TRBV12-2,CASRVYGTVSNQPQHF
TRBJ1-2,TRBV19,CASRTLEGVYGYTF
TRBJ2-1,TRBV27,CASTGPGNNEQFF